This is a list of T cell receptor beta chains from one sample in a study of T cells in localized non-small cell lung cancer. Assay used: immunoSEQ multiplex PCR; TCRdb lists only in-frame clones, some missing. The data contain 50,000 to 70,000 clones, roughly 90% of them seen just once; the ten biggest clones take up 20%. The sample here was peripheral blood, taken before any cancer treatment. These receptors were taken from a man aged 35-75 years with stage I lung adenocarcinoma. The CDR3 runs from the conserved cysteine through the conserved F or W. Fields, in order: clone size, J gene, V gene, D gene, CDR3 protein, CDR3 DNA. The D gene is left open where the match is weak. Size values are once, few and many counts, or a class for expanded clones, and some rows have none.

clone_size: -
j_call: TRBJ2-6
v_call: TRBV6-5
d_call: -
cdr3_aa: CASSKQGSGANVLTF
cdr3_nt: TGTGCCAGCAGTAAACAGGGCTCTGGGGCCAACGTCCTGACTTTC

clone_size: -
j_call: TRBJ1-5
v_call: TRBV30
d_call: -
cdr3_aa: CAWSGGSGNQPQHF
cdr3_nt: TGTGCCTGGAGTGGTGGATCGGGCAATCAGCCCCAGCATTTT

clone_size: -
j_call: TRBJ2-1
v_call: TRBV6-6
d_call: TRBD2
cdr3_aa: CASSKGLAGNNEQFF
cdr3_nt: TGTGCCAGCTCGAAAGGACTAGCGGGAAATAATGAGCAGTTCTTC

clone_size: -
j_call: TRBJ1-4
v_call: TRBV9
d_call: -
cdr3_aa: CASSVSGAGANEKLFF
cdr3_nt: TGTGCCAGCAGCGTATCTGGGGCGGGAGCTAATGAAAAACTGTTTTTT

clone_size: -
j_call: TRBJ2-3
v_call: TRBV19
d_call: -
cdr3_aa: CASSPRRADTQYF
cdr3_nt: TGTGCCAGTAGTCCAAGGAGGGCGGATACGCAGTATTTT

clone_size: -
j_call: TRBJ2-5
v_call: TRBV7-9
d_call: TRBD1
cdr3_aa: CASSSPEGTGFGETQYF
cdr3_nt: TGTGCCAGCAGCTCCCCCGAAGGGACAGGGTTCGGAGAGACCCAGTACTTC

clone_size: few
j_call: TRBJ2-7
v_call: TRBV11-2
d_call: -
cdr3_aa: CASSYTRDTYEQYF
cdr3_nt: TGTGCCAGCAGCTACACCCGGGACACCTACGAGCAGTACTTC

clone_size: -
j_call: TRBJ2-3
v_call: TRBV4-3
d_call: -
cdr3_aa: CASSQTTPGSSTDTQYF
cdr3_nt: TGCGCCAGCAGCCAAACCACCCCTGGATCTAGCACAGATACGCAGTATTTT

clone_size: -
j_call: TRBJ2-3
v_call: TRBV5-1
d_call: -
cdr3_aa: CASSLDAASGTDTQYF
cdr3_nt: TGCGCCAGCAGCTTGGACGCGGCTAGCGGCACAGATACGCAGTATTTT

clone_size: -
j_call: TRBJ2-6
v_call: TRBV5-1
d_call: -
cdr3_aa: CASSIGASNVLTF
cdr3_nt: TGCGCCAGCAGCATAGGGGCGTCCAACGTCCTGACTTTC

clone_size: -
j_call: TRBJ2-5
v_call: TRBV18
d_call: TRBD2
cdr3_aa: CASSPTLSSGRAETQYF
cdr3_nt: TGTGCCAGCTCACCTACACTCTCCAGCGGGAGGGCAGAGACCCAGTACTTC

clone_size: few
j_call: TRBJ1-2
v_call: TRBV4-2
d_call: TRBD1
cdr3_aa: CASSQATGTDYGYTF
cdr3_nt: TGTGCCAGCAGCCAGGCGACAGGGACAGACTATGGCTACACCTTC

clone_size: -
j_call: TRBJ1-3
v_call: TRBV5-6
d_call: -
cdr3_aa: CASSGRTGRGSGNTIYF
cdr3_nt: TGTGCCAGCAGCGGTCGTACTGGACGGGGCTCTGGAAACACCATATATTTT